The rows below give T cell receptor beta chains drawn from one sample of a study of blood T cell repertoires in COVID-19. The repertoire was sequenced with immunoSEQ multiplex PCR; TCRdb's copy has only in-frame clones and lacks some. The sample contains fewer than 150,000 clones, 82% of which appear only once. What was sequenced was peripheral blood. These receptors originate from a woman older than 75 with acute or convalescent COVID-19. Each CDR3 is given with its conserved first and last residue. A D gene is named only where the DNA matches it firmly. Where a row states a size, it is once, few, many or the class of an expanded clone; other rows omit it.

>TRBV30|14|TRBJ1-3|.|.
TGTGCCTGGGGCCCAGGCCACTCTGGAAACACCATATATTTT
CAWGPGHSGNTIYF
>TRBV28|14|TRBJ2-5|.|.
TGTGCCAGCAGTGGGGGGGGCCGGCAAGAGACCCAGTACTTC
CASSGGGRQETQYF
>TRBV28|12|TRBJ1-6|.|.
TGTGCCAGCAGTTGGGTGAGGTCACCCCTCCACTTT
CASSWVRSPLHF
>TRBV2|13|TRBJ2-2|once|TRBD1
TGTGCCAGCAATCGACAGGGTCCCGGGGAGCTGTTTTTT
CASNRQGPGELFF
>TRBV20-1|11|TRBJ2-1|.|TRBD2
TGCAGTGCTGGGGGACTAGCGGGGCAGTTCTTC
CSAGGLAGQFF
>TRBV23-1|17|TRBJ2-7|many|TRBD2
TGCGCCAGCAGCCGAAAGGCGGGAGCTTCGTGTCGATACGAGCAGTACTTC
CASSRKAGASCRYEQYF
>TRBV27|14|TRBJ1-5|.|.
TGTGCCAGCAGCCACCCTTTGGGCAACCAGCCCCAGCATTTT
CASSHPLGNQPQHF
>TRBV10-3|14|TRBJ2-5|.|.
TGTGCCATCGGAGGTCAGGGGAGCCAAGAGACCCAGTACTTC
CAIGGQGSQETQYF
>TRBV12-3/TRBV12-4|13|TRBJ1-2|.|TRBD1
TGTGCCAGCAGGTCGGGACAGGGTTATGGCTACACCTTC
CASRSGQGYGYTF
>TRBV4-2|15|TRBJ1-2|many|TRBD1
TGTGCCAGCAGCCAATGGACAGGGGGCGACTATGGCTACACCTTC
CASSQWTGGDYGYTF
>TRBV15|12|TRBJ1-1|.|.
TGTGCCACCAGCAAAGCGAACACTGAAGCTTTCTTT
CATSKANTEAFF
>TRBV18|13|TRBJ2-5|few|.
TGTGCCAGCTCACCATCGGAGCTGGAGACCCAGTACTTC
CASSPSELETQYF
>TRBV19|14|TRBJ1-1|.|.
TGTGCCAGTAGTATACCTTCGAGGTACACTGAAGCTTTCTTT
CASSIPSRYTEAFF
>TRBV3-1/TRBV3-2|20|TRBJ2-4|.|TRBD2
TGTGCCAGCAGCGACAATTGGGGACTAGCGGGAGTCATAGGCAAAAACATTCAGTACTTC
CASSDNWGLAGVIGKNIQYF
>TRBV6-5|13|TRBJ1-2|.|.
TGTGCCAGCAGTTCAGGAAAAAACTATGGCTACACCTTC
CASSSGKNYGYTF
>TRBV18|14|TRBJ2-2|once|.
TGTGCCAGCTCGGGCAATGCGAACACCGGGGAGCTGTTTTTT
CASSGNANTGELFF
>TRBV10-3|11|TRBJ1-2|.|.
TGTGCCATCACAAACATGGATGGCTACACCTTC
CAITNMDGYTF
>TRBV5-4|15|TRBJ2-3|.|TRBD2
TGTGCCAGCAGCTTGCTAGCGGAGAGCACAGATACGCAGTATTTT
CASSLLAESTDTQYF
>TRBV4-1|19|TRBJ2-2|.|TRBD2
TGCGCCAGCAGCCAAGGTCTCCGGACTAGCGGGAAGAACACCGGGGAGCTGTTTTTT
CASSQGLRTSGKNTGELFF
>TRBV18|15|TRBJ2-7|.|TRBD1
TGTGCCAGCTCACCCGACAGGGGCACCCTGTGGGAGCAGTACTTC
CASSPDRGTLWEQYF
>TRBV4-2|14|TRBJ1-2|.|.
TGTGCCAGCAGCCAAGACTCACAGAACTATGGCTACACCTTC
CASSQDSQNYGYTF
>TRBV2|17|TRBJ1-1|.|TRBD1
TGTGCCAGCAGGAAAGGTTTCGGGACAGCCAAGAACACTGAAGCTTTCTTT
CASRKGFGTAKNTEAFF
>TRBV6-5|12|TRBJ1-6|.|.
TGTGCCAGCAACCGGGGGGATTCACCCCTCCACTTT
CASNRGDSPLHF
>TRBV7-2|15|TRBJ2-5|.|TRBD2
TGTGCCAGCAGGCTAGCGGGGGGCCCGCCGGGGACCCAGTACTTC
CASRLAGGPPGTQYF
>TRBV7-9|13|TRBJ2-5|.|TRBD1
TGTGCCAGCAGCTGGGGACAGGAAGAGACCCAGTACTTC
CASSWGQEETQYF
>TRBV6-5|16|TRBJ2-2|.|TRBD2
TGTGCCAGCAGTTACGCTAGCGGGAGGTATGGCGGGGAGCTGTTTTTT
CASSYASGRYGGELFF
>TRBV30|14|TRBJ1-4|.|.
TGTGCCTGGAATCAGGGGACAACTAATGAAAAACTGTTTTTT
CAWNQGTTNEKLFF
>TRBV18|16|TRBJ1-2|.|.
TGTGCCAGCTCACCACGCGGAGGGTGGGATAACTATGGCTACACCTTC
CASSPRGGWDNYGYTF
>TRBV2|16|TRBJ2-1|once|.
TGTGCCAGCAGGGCCGGACTAACGAGCTCCTACAATGAGCAGTTCTTC
CASRAGLTSSYNEQFF
>TRBV10-3|12|TRBJ1-2|once|.
TGTGCCATCATGGGCAGCAACTATGGCTACACCTTC
CAIMGSNYGYTF
>TRBV2|14|TRBJ2-1|.|.
TGTGCCAGCAGTGGATGGCCAAAAGTCAATGAGCAGTTCTTC
CASSGWPKVNEQFF
>TRBV5-5|15|TRBJ2-3|.|TRBD2
TGTGCCAGCAGCTTGAGGGACGGGAGGGTTGATACGCAGTATTTT
CASSLRDGRVDTQYF
>TRBV5-5|15|TRBJ2-7|once|TRBD2
TGTGCCAGCAGACCCGGGACTAGCGGGGACGGAGAGCAGTACTTC
CASRPGTSGDGEQYF
>TRBV11-1|12|TRBJ1-1|.|TRBD1
TGTGCCAGCAGCCAGGGGGTCTTGGGAGCTTTCTTT
CASSQGVLGAFF
>TRBV27|15|TRBJ1-5|.|.
TGTGCCAGCAGTTTAGCGGGGTATCCAAATCAGCCCCAGCATTTT
CASSLAGYPNQPQHF
>TRBV7-8|18|TRBJ2-1|.|TRBD2
TGTGCCAGCAGCTTGGGACTAGCGGGGGGGCCCTCCTACAATGAGCAGTTCTTC
CASSLGLAGGPSYNEQFF
>TRBV5-1|15|TRBJ1-4|.|.
TGCGCCAGCAGCAAAGAGCAGGGTTCTGGTGAAAAACTGTTTTTT
CASSKEQGSGEKLFF
>TRBV15|13|TRBJ2-3|few|.
TGTGCCACCAGCCAACCGTCAAGCGATACGCAGTATTTT
CATSQPSSDTQYF
>TRBV27|11|TRBJ2-1|.|.
TGTGCCAGTGGAGCTCTCCATGAGCAGTTCTTC
CASGALHEQFF
>TRBV19|13|TRBJ1-1|.|.
TGTGCCTCCATGGAGGGATTGTACACTGAAGCTTTCTTT
CASMEGLYTEAFF
>TRBV11-2|13|TRBJ2-1|.|.
TGTGCCAGCAGCCCGCAGACAGTAAGTGAGCAGTTCTTC
CASSPQTVSEQFF
>TRBV7-9|16|TRBJ1-4|.|TRBD1
TGTGCCAGCAGCTCGGGGCGGGGGACAGGGCCTGAAAAACTGTTTTTT
CASSSGRGTGPEKLFF
>TRBV19|15|TRBJ1-3|.|.
TGTGCCAGTAGTACCCAGTGGTCCTCTGGAAACACCATATATTTT
CASSTQWSSGNTIYF
>TRBV10-3|15|TRBJ2-7|once|TRBD1
TGTGCCATCAGTCGACAGGGGGGCCCAACCTACGAGCAGTACTTC
CAISRQGGPTYEQYF
>TRBV29-1|14|TRBJ1-1|.|TRBD1
TGCAGCGTTGGGACAGGGAGGCAGAACACTGAAGCTTTCTTT
CSVGTGRQNTEAFF
>TRBV7-2|13|TRBJ1-6|few|TRBD1
TGTGCCAGCAGTTTGGGACAGTCCTCACCCCTCCACTTT
CASSLGQSSPLHF
>TRBV7-9|15|TRBJ1-4|.|TRBD1
TGTGCCAGCAGCCGGGGGGACAGGGAGGATGAAAAACTGTTTTTT
CASSRGDREDEKLFF
>TRBV19|17|TRBJ2-7|.|TRBD2
TGTGCCAGTAGTACCCGACTAGCGGGGACTCCCACCTACGAGCAGTACTTC
CASSTRLAGTPTYEQYF
>TRBV11-2|12|TRBJ2-2|.|.
TGTGCCAGCAGCTTAACCGGCGGGGAGCTGTTTTTT
CASSLTGGELFF
>TRBV28|13|TRBJ1-6|.|.
TGTGCCAGCCACAGGGTTGGGACTTCACCCCTCCACTTT
CASHRVGTSPLHF
>TRBV3-1/TRBV3-2|18|TRBJ2-1|.|TRBD1
TGTGCCAGCAGCCAAGATGGGCCGGGGACAGGGGGCTGGAATGAGCAGTTCTTC
CASSQDGPGTGGWNEQFF
>TRBV6-4|13|TRBJ2-7|few|TRBD2
TGTGCCAGCCCCCGACTAGCGCGCTACGAGCAGTACTTC
CASPRLARYEQYF
>TRBV2|14|TRBJ1-6|.|.
TGTGCCAGCAGTGAAGCACGGGTAAATTCACCCCTCCACTTT
CASSEARVNSPLHF